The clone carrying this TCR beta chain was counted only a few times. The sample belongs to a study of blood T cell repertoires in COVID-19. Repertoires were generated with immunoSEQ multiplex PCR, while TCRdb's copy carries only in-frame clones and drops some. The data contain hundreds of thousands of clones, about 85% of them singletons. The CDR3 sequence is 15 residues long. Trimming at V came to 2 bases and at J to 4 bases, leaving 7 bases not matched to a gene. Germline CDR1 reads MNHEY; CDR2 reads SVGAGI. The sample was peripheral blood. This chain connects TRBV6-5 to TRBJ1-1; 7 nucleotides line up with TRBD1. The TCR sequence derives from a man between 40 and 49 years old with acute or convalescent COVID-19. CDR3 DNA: TGTGCCAGCAGTTACCGGGGACAGCCAGTCACTGAAGCTTTCTTT. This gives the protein CASSYRGQPVTEAFF.